A single sample gave rise to the 20 T cell receptor beta chains below, sequenced in a study of tumor-infiltrating lymphocytes in primary liver carcinoma. Blood RNA came from unsorted whole blood; germline DNA was also extracted. TCR beta cDNA was reverse-transcribed from about 500 ng of total RNA. The reaction used a constant-region primer and ProtoScript II reverse transcriptase. Investigators got TCR beta libraries out of three nested multiplex PCR rounds, done with slightly modified ARM-PCR. Primers for the first two PCR rounds were TRBV1-TRBV30 forward primers and a C-beta reverse primer (around 11 cycles per round). Using its own MiXCR run on the multiplex PCR reads, TCRdb lists one record per CDR3 protein. This sample has under 200,000 distinct CDR3 sequences, with approximately 64% found just once. The sequenced sample was peripheral blood. Receptors originate from an older woman with primary liver carcinoma and hepatitis B virus infection.

V is TRBV5-5 and J is TRBJ2-1, with 8 bases aligning to TRBD1. Germline-derived CDR1 and CDR2 are SGHKS and YYEKEE (reference sequence). J was trimmed by 2 bases and V by 0 bases; bases with no gene match: 1. CDR3 length equals 15 residues. The CDR3 is CASSLVDRAYNEQFF. In DNA, the CDR3 is TGTGCCAGCAGCTTGGTGGACAGGGCCTACAATGAGCAGTTCTTC.

As regards this clonotype: An end of the junction does not agree with germline; a read error may underlie this. The chain has TRBV30 and TRBJ2-7, with D perhaps TRBD1 or TRBD2 (5 bases each). Germline CDR1 GTSNPN, CDR2 SVGIG (reference sequence). The CDR3 spans 16 residues. CDR3 DNA sequence: TGTGTCTGGAGTGTACTTAGATGGGACGGCCCCTACGAGCAGTACTTC. This sequence encodes CVWSVLRWDGPYEQYF.

Remarks on this clonotype: The conserved final phenylalanine or tryptophan is absent from the CDR3, which likely points to a read error. This sequence joins TRBV6-1 and TRBJ1-1; D may be TRBD1 (6 bases). This CDR3 is built from 15 residues. V was shortened by 6 bases and J by 1 base, with 15 bases between the two germline ends. Per the germline V gene, CDR1 is MNHNS and CDR2 is SASEGT. In DNA form, the CDR3 reads TGTGCCAGCAGCGTTTACAGGGTCGGGAACACTGAAGCTTTCCAT. Translated: CASSVYRVGNTEAFH.

Within the sample, this clonotype is medium-sized (0.01 to 0.1%). V gene TRBV11-2 combines with J gene TRBJ2-7; D call uncertain. This CDR3 region has 13 residues. Germline values: CDR1 SGHAT, CDR2 FQNNGV. The V and J ends lost 5 bases and 2 bases respectively, with 10 bases between them. DNA for the CDR3: TGTGCCAGCAGCGCCGCTGGGGCCTACGAGCAGTACTTC. It codes for CASSAAGAYEQYF. Variable domain in full (rest from reference TRBV11-2 and TRBJ2-7): EAGVAQSPRYKIIEKRQSVAFWCNPISGHATLYWYQQILGQGPKLLIQFQNNGVVDDSQLPKDRFSAERLKGVDSTLKIQPAKLEDSAVYLCASSAAGAYEQYFGPGTRLTVT.

Comments on this clonotype: A much larger clone differs from this one at a single base, so this may be a read error. This chain uses TRBV6-5 with TRBJ2-7; 15 bases match TRBD2. Germline V CDR1 and CDR2: MNHEY, SVGAGI. With V trimmed by 0 bases and J by 7 bases, 4 bases remained unmatched. The CDR3 sequence is 16 residues long. CDR3 DNA: TGTGCCAGCAGTTACTCTGGGACTAGCGGGAGGTGTGAGCAGTACTTC. Translating it yields CASSYSGTSGRCEQYF.

As concerns this clonotype: One end of the junction is discordant with germline, which a read error may explain. The chain is built from TRBV12-3 or TRBV12-4 and TRBJ2-2; weak D call: TRBD2 (6 bases). The CDR3 consists of 12 residues. CDR3 sequence: CAGRRAPGELFF. The CDR3 region has the DNA TGCGCCGGCAGGAGGGCTCCCGGGGAGCTGTTTTTT.

This clonotype was counted a few times. The CDR3 protein is CASSLGAGASYNEQFF. The CDR3 nucleotides are TGTGCCAGCAGCTTGGGAGCGGGAGCCTCCTACAATGAGCAGTTCTTC. The chain is built from TRBV5-4 and TRBJ2-1, with TRBD2 matching over 8 bases. CDR3 size: 16 residues. Germline CDR1 SGHNT, CDR2 YYREEE (reference sequence). J lost 0 bases, V lost 0 bases, and 2 bases had no gene match.

The chain joins TRBV10-2 to TRBJ1-2; TRBD1 might be the D (5 bases). CDR1 and CDR2 from the germline V gene are WSHSY and SAAADI. There are 13 residues in the CDR3. V was clipped by 6 bases and J by 5 bases, with 13 bases between them. This chain's CDR3 is CASRTDSPYGYTF. CDR3 sequence (DNA): TGCGCCAGCAGAACCGACAGTCCGTATGGCTACACCTTC.

In this sample, this clonotype turned up once. The rearrangement uses TRBV28 and TRBJ2-3; 7 nucleotides match TRBD2. CDR1 is MDHEN, CDR2 SYDVKM, per germline. The V gene end was trimmed by 2 bases and the J gene end by 3 bases; junction bases not matched to a gene: 5. The CDR3 is 15 amino acids. The chain's CDR3 is CASSLMGEGTDTQYF. In nucleotides, the CDR3 is TGTGCCAGCAGTTTAATGGGGGAGGGGACAGATACGCAGTATTTT.

With regard to this clonotype: The junction shows a germline mismatch at one end, possibly a read error. The chain combines TRBV4-1 with TRBJ2-7, with 8 nucleotides matching TRBD2. Germline loops: CDR1 MGHRA, CDR2 YSYEKL. This CDR3 has 15 amino acids. The CDR3 loop reads CASSFGRGGTYERYF. In DNA form, the CDR3 reads TGCGCCAGCAGCTTCGGACGGGGGGGGACCTACGAGCGGTACTTC.

Many counts were recorded for this clonotype. V gene TRBV4-1 combines with J gene TRBJ2-7; no clear D. This CDR3 comprises 16 residues. The germline gives CDR1 MGHRA, CDR2 YSYEKL. Trimming removed 0 bases from V and 2 bases from J, with 14 bases in between. CDR3 amino acids: CASSQDGNFPTYEQYF. The CDR3 nucleotides are TGCGCCAGCAGCCAAGATGGAAATTTCCCCACCTACGAGCAGTACTTC.

This clonotype was found many times. The rearrangement joins TRBV6-2 or TRBV6-3 to TRBJ1-2; D is unclear. There are 12 residues in the CDR3. The V gene lost 4 bases and the J gene lost 2 bases, with 5 bases spanning the gap. Germline loops: CDR1 MNHEY, CDR2 SVGEGT. The CDR3 here is CASSSGNYGYTF. DNA for the CDR3: TGTGCCAGCAGTTCCGGGAACTATGGCTACACCTTC.

As to this clonotype: A single base separates this from a much larger clone, so it may be a read error. The chain links TRBV14 to TRBJ2-5; tentatively, D is TRBD2 (5 bases). Trimming cost V 5 bases and J 2 bases, with 15 bases left between them. Germline CDR1 and CDR2: SGHDN and FVKESK. The CDR3 sequence is 15 residues long. This CDR3 is CASSSPQRAQETQYF. The CDR3 coding sequence is TGTGCCAGCAGCTCTCCCCAGAGGGCGCAAGAGACCCAGTACTTC.

V is TRBV4-1 and J is TRBJ1-1, with D uncertain. CDR1 MGHRA and CDR2 YSYEKL come from the germline V gene. V shed 0 bases and J shed 1 base, with 6 bases lying between them. CDR3 length: 14 amino acids. This CDR3 is CASSQEGRNTEAFF. The CDR3 DNA follows: TGCGCCAGCAGCCAAGAAGGCCGGAACACTGAAGCTTTCTTT.

With regard to this clonotype: This is likely a read error, given that the CDR3 carries no conserved phenylalanine or tryptophan at its end. The rearrangement links TRBV29-1 to TRBJ1-5, with a tentative D call TRBD1 (6 bases). This CDR3 comprises 13 residues. From germline, CDR1 is SQVTM and CDR2 ANQGSEA. CDR3: CSVARDNNKPQHY. CDR3 sequence (DNA): TGCAGCGTTGCACGGGACAACAATAAGCCCCAGCATTAT.

The gene calls are TRBV28 and TRBJ1-2; TRBD1 is a possible D gene (5 bases). The V gene's germline CDR1 is MDHEN and CDR2 SYDVKM. The V and J ends lost 2 bases and 0 bases respectively, with 13 bases between them. The CDR3 covers 16 residues. CDR3 sequence reads: CASSLAGAKANYGYTF. The CDR3 DNA sequence: TGTGCCAGCAGTTTAGCCGGGGCGAAAGCTAACTATGGCTACACCTTC.

This clonotype has a single count. A clone one base away is much larger, so this may be a read error. This chain joins TRBV13 and TRBJ1-6; possibly TRBD1 for D (6 bases). The length of the CDR3 is 14 residues. Germline CDR1 is PRHDT and CDR2 is FYEKMQ (reference sequence). V lost 2 bases, J lost 10 bases, and 12 bases lay in between. CDR3 DNA: TGTGCCAGCAGCTTATGGGGGCGCGGATCACCCCTCCACTTT. Its protein is CASSLWGRGSPLHF.

This clonotype was observed a single time. The chain links TRBV5-1 to TRBJ2-3; D remains unclear. The germline V gene encodes CDR1 SGHRS and CDR2 YFSETQ. V lost 0 bases to trimming and J lost 14 bases, with 28 bases between them. This CDR3 is 17 amino acids long. As DNA, the CDR3 is TGCGCCAGCAGCTTGGGAATCATGCAGCGTAGAGGAGATACGTGGTATTTT. Protein product: CASSLGIMQRRGDTWYF.

With regard to this clonotype: With a much larger clone just one base away, this may be a read error. This chain joins TRBV5-5 and TRBJ2-3, with 9 nucleotides matching TRBD2. Germline V gene lookup returns CDR1 SGHKS and CDR2 YYEKEE (reference sequence). This CDR3 comprises 14 residues. The CDR3 loop is CDSSPGLASDTQYF. The CDR3 bases are TGTGACAGTTCGCCGGGACTAGCCTCCGATACGCAGTATTTT.

This clonotype was counted many times. The V and J genes are TRBV4-1 and TRBJ2-3; 9 bases match TRBD2. CDR3 size: 14 residues. Germline loops: CDR1 MGHRA, CDR2 YSYEKL. Trimming removed 11 bases from V and 2 bases from J; junction bases left unmatched: 8. CDR3: CAAGAGGPTDTQYF. CDR3 DNA: TGCGCCGCGGGAGCGGGAGGCCCCACAGATACGCAGTATTTT.